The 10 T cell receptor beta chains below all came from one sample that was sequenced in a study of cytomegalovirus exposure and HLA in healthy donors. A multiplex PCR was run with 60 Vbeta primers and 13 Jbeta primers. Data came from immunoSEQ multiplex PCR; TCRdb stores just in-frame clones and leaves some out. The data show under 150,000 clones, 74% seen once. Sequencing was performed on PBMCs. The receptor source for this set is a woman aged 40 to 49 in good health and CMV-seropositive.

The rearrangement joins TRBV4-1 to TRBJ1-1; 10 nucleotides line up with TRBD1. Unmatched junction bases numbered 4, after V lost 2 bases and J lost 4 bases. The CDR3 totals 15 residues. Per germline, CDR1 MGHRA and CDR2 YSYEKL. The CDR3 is CASSQQTGGITEAFF. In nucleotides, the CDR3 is TGCGCCAGCAGCCAACAGACAGGGGGCATCACTGAAGCTTTCTTT.

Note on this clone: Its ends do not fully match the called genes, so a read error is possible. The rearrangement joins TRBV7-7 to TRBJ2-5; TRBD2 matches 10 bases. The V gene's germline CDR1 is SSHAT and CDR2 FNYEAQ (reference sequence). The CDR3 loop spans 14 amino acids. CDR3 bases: TGTGCTAGCAGCTTACTAGCGGGGCAAGAGACCCAGTACTTC. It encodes CASSLLAGQETQYF.

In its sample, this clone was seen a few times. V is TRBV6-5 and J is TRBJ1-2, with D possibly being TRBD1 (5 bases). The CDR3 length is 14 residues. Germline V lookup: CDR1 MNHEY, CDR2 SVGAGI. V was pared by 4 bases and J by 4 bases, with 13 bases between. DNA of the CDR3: TGTGCCAGCAGTTCCCCGGGAGACAGCTATGGCTACACCTTC. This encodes CASSSPGDSYGYTF.

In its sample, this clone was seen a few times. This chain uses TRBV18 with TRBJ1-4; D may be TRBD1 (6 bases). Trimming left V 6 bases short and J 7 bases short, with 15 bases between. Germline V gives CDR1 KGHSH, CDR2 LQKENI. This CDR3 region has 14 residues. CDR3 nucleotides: TGTGCCAGCTCCCCCGGGGGGGGCACTGAAAAACTGTTTTTT. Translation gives CASSPGGGTEKLFF.

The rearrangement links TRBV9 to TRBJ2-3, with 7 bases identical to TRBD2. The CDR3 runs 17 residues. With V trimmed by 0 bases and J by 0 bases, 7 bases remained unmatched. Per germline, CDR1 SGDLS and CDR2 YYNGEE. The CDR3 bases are TGTGCCAGCAGCGTAGGGGGGGGAGCCGCTAGCACAGATACGCAGTATTTT. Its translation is CASSVGGGAASTDTQYF.

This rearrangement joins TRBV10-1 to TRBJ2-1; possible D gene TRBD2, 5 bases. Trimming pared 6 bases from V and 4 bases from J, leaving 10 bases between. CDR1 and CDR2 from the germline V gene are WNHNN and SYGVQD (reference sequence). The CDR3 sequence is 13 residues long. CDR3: CASRRAAYNEQFF. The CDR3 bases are TGCGCCAGCAGGAGGGCCGCTTACAATGAGCAGTTCTTC.

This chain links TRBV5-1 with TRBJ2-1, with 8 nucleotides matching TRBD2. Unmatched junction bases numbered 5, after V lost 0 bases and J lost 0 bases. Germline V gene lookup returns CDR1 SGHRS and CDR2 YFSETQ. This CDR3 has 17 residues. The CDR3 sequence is CASSLGTSRGSYNEQFF. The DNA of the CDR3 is TGCGCCAGCAGCTTGGGGACTAGCAGAGGCTCCTACAATGAGCAGTTCTTC. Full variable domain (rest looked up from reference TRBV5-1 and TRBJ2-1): KAGVTQTPRYLIKTRGQQVTLSCSPISGHRSVSWYQQTPGQGLQFLFEYFSETQRNKGNFPGRFSGRQFSNSRSEMNVSTLELGDSALYLCASSLGTSRGSYNEQFFGPGTRLTVL.

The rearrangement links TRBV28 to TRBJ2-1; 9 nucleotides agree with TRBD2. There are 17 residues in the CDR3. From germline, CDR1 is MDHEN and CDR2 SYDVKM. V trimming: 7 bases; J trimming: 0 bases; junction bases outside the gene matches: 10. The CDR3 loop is CASTTLGGRASYNEQFF. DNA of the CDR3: TGTGCCAGCACCACCCTTGGCGGGAGGGCCTCCTACAATGAGCAGTTCTTC.

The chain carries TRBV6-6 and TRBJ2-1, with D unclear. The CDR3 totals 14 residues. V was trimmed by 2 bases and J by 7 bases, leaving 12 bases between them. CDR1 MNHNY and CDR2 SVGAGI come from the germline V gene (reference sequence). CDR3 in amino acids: CASSYGNSRNEQFF. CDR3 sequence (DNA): TGTGCCAGCAGTTACGGAAACAGTCGGAATGAGCAGTTCTTC.

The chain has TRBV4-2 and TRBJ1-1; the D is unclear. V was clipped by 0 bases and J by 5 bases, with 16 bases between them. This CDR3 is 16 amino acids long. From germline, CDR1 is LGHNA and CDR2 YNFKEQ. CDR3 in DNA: TGTGCCAGCAGCCAAGATCTGAGACGGGGTGGGACTGAAGCTTTCTTT. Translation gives CASSQDLRRGGTEAFF.